Detailed here is one T cell receptor beta chain. Its antigen remains unidentified. The data originate from a study of blood T cells in healthy people across ages. Findings and caveats of the study: Compared with aged donors, long-lived donors showed fewer expanded clones, suggesting selection.

Trimming took 0 bases from V and 4 from J, leaving 10 bases between them. The CDR3 extends over 14 amino acids. CDR1 SGHRS and CDR2 YFSETQ come from the germline V gene. A second 7 to 11 cycle PCR used barcoded and J-beta primers. TCRdb itself ran the 5' RACE reads through MiXCR, one entry per CDR3 protein. The profile covers about 1.5 million distinct CDR3 sequences, with roughly two fifths appearing a single time and about 4% taken by the ten largest. The chain employs TRBV5-1 and TRBJ1-2; D ambiguous. The source material was blood. The TCR originated in a woman between 18 and 29 years old in good health. The CDR3 here is CASSLVQDPYGYTF. CDR3 DNA sequence: TGCGCCAGCAGCTTGGTGCAGGACCCCTATGGCTACACCTTC.